The next 12 T cell receptor beta chains were all read from a single sample in a study of T cell changes during pregnancy in multiple sclerosis (dated by TCRdb to the late 2010s). The library was generated by the immunoSEQ multiplex PCR assay. The clones in this table, taken by TCRdb from immuneACCESS, are in-frame only. Not every clone is retained; where verified, under half of the shortfall comes from an unresolved V gene, and the cause of the rest is unknown. The sample table shows tens of thousands of clones, and about nine tenths are seen once. The ten largest clones capture over 0.5% of the sample. This specimen was CD4+ T cells from peripheral blood mononuclear cells, taken in the first trimester of pregnancy. These receptors were taken from a female donor with multiple sclerosis, enrolled in a pregnancy study.

The chain employs TRBV19 and TRBJ2-6; possibly TRBD2 for D (5 bases). Germline loops: CDR1 LNHDA, CDR2 SQIVND (reference sequence). The germline V and J ends were trimmed by 7 bases and 0 bases, with 19 bases remaining between them. CDR3 length: 18 amino acids. CDR3 protein: CASIKNPGRGSGANVLTF. CDR3 in DNA: TGTGCCAGTATCAAAAACCCGGGCCGGGGCTCTGGGGCCAACGTCCTGACTTTC.

The V gene is TRBV2, the J gene TRBJ2-1; 9 bases agree with TRBD2. This CDR3 has 16 residues. Germline V lookup: CDR1 SNHLY, CDR2 FYNNEI. The V segment lost 6 bases and the J segment 0 bases; nucleotides outside the gene matches: 6. CDR3 nucleotide sequence: TGTGCCAGCAGAGGACTAGCGTCGGTCTCCTACAATGAGCAGTTCTTC. Translated: CASRGLASVSYNEQFF.

This chain joins TRBV27 and TRBJ2-7, with a weak D call TRBD1 (5 bases). V lost 3 bases to trimming and J lost 3 bases, with 9 bases between them. Germline CDR1 reads MNHEY; CDR2 reads SMNVEV (reference sequence). This CDR3 region has 13 residues. The CDR3 loop is CASSFRQYYEQYF. CDR3 in DNA: TGTGCCAGCAGTTTTCGACAGTACTACGAGCAGTACTTC.

V and J are TRBV2 and TRBJ1-4, with 8 bases that match TRBD1. CDR1 and CDR2 (germline): SNHLY, FYNNEI. This CDR3 has 15 amino acids. Losses at the gene ends were 4 bases for V and 4 bases for J; bases not matched to a gene: 5. The chain's CDR3 is CASSGRTGSNEKLFF. In nucleotides, the CDR3 is TGTGCCAGCAGTGGTCGGACAGGGAGTAATGAAAAACTGTTTTTT.

V and J are TRBV9 and TRBJ2-6; 9 nucleotides line up with TRBD1. V was clipped by 4 bases and J by 2 bases; unmatched bases: 10. Germline V gene sequence: CDR1 SGDLS, CDR2 YYNGEE. CDR3 length: 18 amino acids. The CDR3 spells CASSPRTGDAPGANVLTF. The CDR3 DNA reads TGTGCCAGCAGCCCCAGGACAGGGGACGCCCCTGGGGCCAACGTCCTGACTTTC. The full variable domain, with the rest looked up from reference TRBV9 and TRBJ2-6, is DSGVTQTPKHLITATGQRVTLRCSPRSGDLSVYWYQQSLDQGLQFLIQYYNGEERAKGNILERFSAQQFPDLHSELNLSSLELGDSALYFCASSPRTGDAPGANVLTFGAGSRLTVL.

The chain has TRBV28 and TRBJ2-3; TRBD1 matches at 7 bases. With 6 bases clipped from V and 0 bases from J, the junction kept 9 bases outside the gene matches. The CDR3 has 16 residues. The V gene's germline CDR1 is MDHEN and CDR2 SYDVKM. The CDR3 is CASRQTLDRSTDTQYF. As DNA, the CDR3 is TGTGCCAGCAGGCAAACCTTGGACAGGAGCACAGATACGCAGTATTTT.

About this clone itself: The junction departs from germline at one end; a sequencing error may be responsible. The V call is TRBV29-1, the J call TRBJ2-7; 10 nucleotides agree with TRBD1. CDR1 and CDR2 from the germline V gene are SQVTM and ANQGSEA. The CDR3 is 13 residues long. The chain's CDR3 is CSVEDRGRYEQYF. CDR3 in DNA: TGCAGCGTCGAAGACAGGGGGCGCTACGAGCAGTACTTC.

This clone has just a few counts. The genes are TRBV9 and TRBJ1-2; 9 bases line up with TRBD1. The CDR3 loop spans 13 amino acids. V trimming: 2 bases; J trimming: 12 bases; junction bases outside the gene matches: 8. Germline CDR1 is SGDLS and CDR2 is YYNGEE. The CDR3 coding sequence is TGTGCCAGCAGCGTCCGGGACAGGGTCCCACACACCTTC. Translated, it gives CASSVRDRVPHTF.

The chain has TRBV5-1 and TRBJ2-7; 10 bases are shared with TRBD1. The CDR3 loop spans 13 amino acids. The V and J ends lost 5 bases and 5 bases, in that order; junction bases with no gene match: 4. Germline lookup yields CDR1 SGHRS and CDR2 YFSETQ. CDR3 loop: CASREGTGDEQYF. The CDR3 DNA reads TGCGCCAGCAGGGAAGGGACAGGGGACGAGCAGTACTTC.

The chain links TRBV27 to TRBJ2-5, with 9 bases fitting TRBD1. V shed 6 bases and J 3 bases; nucleotides not matched to a gene: 8. This CDR3 region has 15 residues. The germline V gene has CDR1 MNHEY and CDR2 SMNVEV (reference sequence). This CDR3 reads CASSRPGQGEETQYF. The CDR3 bases are TGTGCCAGCAGCAGACCGGGACAGGGTGAAGAGACCCAGTACTTC.

This clone is a singleton in its sample. The chain carries TRBV9 and TRBJ2-1; a possible D gene is TRBD1 (6 bases). CDR1 is SGDLS and CDR2 is YYNGEE in the germline V gene. V gave up 4 bases and J gave up 5 bases, with 16 bases separating them. This CDR3 region has 15 residues. CDR3 amino acids: CASSPVGGQNNEQFF. CDR3 bases: TGTGCCAGCAGCCCAGTCGGTGGACAGAACAATGAGCAGTTCTTC.

The genes are TRBV18 and TRBJ2-3; tentatively, D is TRBD1 (5 bases). The germline V gene encodes CDR1 KGHSH and CDR2 LQKENI. The CDR3 totals 16 residues. Trimming cost V 2 bases and J 2 bases, with 14 bases left between them. The CDR3 loop reads CASSPFGAEATDTQYF. Written as DNA, the CDR3 is TGTGCCAGCTCACCATTTGGGGCAGAAGCCACAGATACGCAGTATTTT.